These 10 T cell receptor beta chains were all obtained from the same sample, sequenced in a study of cytotoxic CD8 clonotypes in ibrutinib-treated CLL. Measured with immunoSEQ multiplex PCR; TCRdb has only the in-frame clones, and not every one. The data show roughly 150,000 clones, 76% seen once. The specimen was PBMCs, collected after 24 months of ibrutinib treatment. These receptors all come from a human donor with chronic lymphocytic leukemia.

The chain has TRBV11-3 and TRBJ2-1; the match to TRBD1 covers 8 bases. From germline, CDR1 is SGHNT and CDR2 YENEEA. Trimming took 2 bases from V and 10 from J; bases not matched to a gene: 4. The CDR3 has 13 residues. The CDR3: CASSLTTGGEQFF. CDR3 coding DNA: TGTGCCAGCAGCTTAACCACAGGGGGAGAGCAGTTCTTC.

CDR3 in amino acids: CASRSDRRFGELFF. The CDR3 DNA reads as TGTGCCAGCAGATCCGATCGGCGGTTCGGGGAGCTGTTTTTT. This rearrangement joins TRBV11-2 to TRBJ2-2; D remains unclear. Trimming shortened V by 6 bases and J by 7 bases, and 15 bases separated the two germline ends. The germline V gene has CDR1 SGHAT and CDR2 FQNNGV. This CDR3 has 14 amino acids.

J is TRBJ2-7 and V is TRBV2, with D possibly being TRBD1 or TRBD2 (6 bases each). The V gene's germline CDR1 is SNHLY and CDR2 FYNNEI. The ends were cut back, 6 bases at V and 1 base at J, with 19 bases in the middle. The CDR3 extends over 16 amino acids. The CDR3 protein is CASSPLVQGTSYEQYF. Written as DNA, the CDR3 is TGTGCCAGCAGCCCCTTGGTGCAGGGGACTTCCTACGAGCAGTACTTC.

CDR3 sequence reads: CASSWGEAGAYEQYF. The CDR3 DNA reads as TGCGCCAGCAGCTGGGGCGAGGCGGGAGCCTACGAGCAGTACTTC. The rearrangement joins TRBV5-1 to TRBJ2-7; TRBD2 agrees at 7 bases. The CDR3 loop spans 15 amino acids. Germline CDR1 and CDR2: SGHRS and YFSETQ. Germline trimming cut 3 bases from V and 2 bases from J; bases unmatched to any gene: 8.

This clone was observed a single time. This chain connects TRBV7-6 to TRBJ1-3, with D unclear. Trimming took 6 bases from V and 0 from J, leaving 9 bases between them. The CDR3 covers 14 residues. Per germline, CDR1 SGHVS and CDR2 FNYEAQ. Here the CDR3 reads CASSSPSSGNTIYF. CDR3 DNA sequence: TGTGCCAGCAGTTCTCCGAGCTCTGGAAACACCATATATTTT.

The genes are TRBV5-1 and TRBJ2-2; 11 nucleotides align to TRBD1. Trimming at V came to 3 bases and at J to 6 bases, leaving 10 bases not matched to a gene. The CDR3 runs 17 residues. The germline V gene has CDR1 SGHRS and CDR2 YFSETQ. Here the CDR3 DNA reads TGCGCCAGCAGCTCAATCTCCGGGACAGGGGGGTCCGGGGAGCTGTTTTTT. Translated, it gives CASSSISGTGGSGELFF. The variable domain in full, completed from reference TRBV5-1 and TRBJ2-2, reads KAGVTQTPRYLIKTRGQQVTLSCSPISGHRSVSWYQQTPGQGLQFLFEYFSETQRNKGNFPGRFSGRQFSNSRSEMNVSTLELGDSALYLCASSSISGTGGSGELFFGEGSRLTVL.

This clone was observed a few times. J is TRBJ2-1 and V is TRBV2; perhaps TRBD2 as D (6 bases). CDR1 is SNHLY, CDR2 FYNNEI, per germline. Trimming pared 6 bases from V and 6 bases from J, leaving 12 bases between. The CDR3 is made up of 13 amino acids. The CDR3 DNA sequence: TGTGCCAGCAGGATGGGGGGTTCCAATGAGCAGTTCTTC. This gives the protein CASRMGGSNEQFF.

This clone was counted between two and nine times. This sample also contains other DNA sequences that code for the same CDR3. This chain links TRBV28 with TRBJ2-7, with 9 bases identical to TRBD1. Per the germline V gene, CDR1 is MDHEN and CDR2 is SYDVKM. This CDR3 is built from 13 residues. V lost 6 bases, J lost 3 bases, and 3 bases stayed unmatched. The CDR3 is CASSPGQGYEQYF. As DNA, the CDR3 is TGTGCCAGCAGCCCGGGACAGGGCTACGAGCAGTACTTC.

This clone turned up a few times. V is TRBV5-1 and J is TRBJ1-4, with D unresolved. Per the germline V gene, CDR1 is SGHRS and CDR2 is YFSETQ. Between the trimmed V and J ends, which lost 0 bases and 5 bases, there was a span of 11 bases. The length of the CDR3 is 15 residues. The CDR3 protein is CASSLAGTRNEKLFF. The CDR3 nucleotides are TGCGCCAGCAGCTTGGCTGGCACACGAAATGAAAAACTGTTTTTT.

The V and J genes are TRBV5-6 and TRBJ1-3; D unresolved. This CDR3 spans 14 amino acids. Per germline, CDR1 SGHDT and CDR2 YYEEEE. With 2 bases removed from V and 3 bases from J, the gap between germline ends came to 9 bases. CDR3 in DNA: TGTGCCAGCAGCTTTACCGAGTTTGGAAACACCATATATTTT. Translated, it gives CASSFTEFGNTIYF.